These 26 T cell receptor beta chains were sequenced from one sample in a study of vaccination and CD4 T cells after COVID-19. Documented treatment: roughly ten-day PBMC culture with coronavirus spike peptide pools or control peptides (ViraFEST assay). Cultured CD4+ T cell DNA underwent sequencing with the Oncomine TCR Beta short-read assay. Each CDR3 protein gets one entry after TCRdb re-called the PCR reads with MiXCR. The data show about 15,000 distinct CDR3 sequences, around half seen once. No antigen has been identified for these receptors. The specimen sequenced was CD4+ T cells from blood, cultured in vitro. The receptors stem from a human donor who had recovered from COVID-19.

V usage is TRBV4-2 and J usage is TRBJ1-5, with D perhaps TRBD1 (6 bases). The CDR3 contains 15 residues. V lost 3 bases, J lost 1 base, and 10 bases lay in between. In germline, CDR1 is LGHNA, CDR2 YNFKEQ. In DNA, the CDR3 is TGTGCCAGCAGCCAGACGGGGGCGAGCAATCAGCCCCAGCATTTT. This gives the protein CASSQTGASNQPQHF.

V gene TRBV10-3 combines with J gene TRBJ2-3; the match to TRBD2 covers 10 bases. The CDR3 has 16 amino acids. The ends lost 0 bases at V and 4 bases at J; junction bases unmatched: 4. Germline CDR1 is ENHRY and CDR2 is SYGVKD. The CDR3 loop is CAISESAAGGPDTQYF. The CDR3 nucleotides read TGTGCCATCAGTGAGTCGGCAGCGGGAGGGCCAGATACGCAGTATTTT.

The V and J genes are TRBV6-2 or TRBV6-3 and TRBJ1-2, with D uncertain. V was pared by 6 bases and J by 5 bases, with 13 bases between. Per germline, CDR1 MNHEY and CDR2 SVGEGT. CDR3 length equals 13 residues. The CDR3 region has the DNA TGTGCCAGCAGGCTGGACGGGAGTTATGGCTACACCTTC. Its protein is CASRLDGSYGYTF.

This clonotype has a single count. The genes are TRBV18 and TRBJ1-1; TRBD1 aligns across 7 bases. With 4 bases clipped from V and 2 bases from J, the junction kept 7 bases outside the gene matches. The CDR3 spans 15 residues. The germline V gene encodes CDR1 KGHSH and CDR2 LQKENI. As DNA, the CDR3 is TGTGCCAGCTCACAAGCAGGGGGTGGAAACACTGAAGCTTTCTTT. This gives the protein CASSQAGGGNTEAFF.

This clonotype has just a few counts. This CDR3 reads CASSLPGQGPYEQYF. The DNA for the CDR3 is TGTGCCAGCAGTCTCCCGGGACAGGGCCCCTACGAGCAGTACTTC. The V gene is TRBV7-2, the J gene TRBJ2-7; TRBD1 matches 9 bases. Germline values: CDR1 SGHTA, CDR2 FQGNSA. J lost 2 bases, V lost 6 bases, and 8 bases had no gene match. The CDR3 loop spans 15 amino acids.

The gene calls are TRBV2 and TRBJ1-5, with D unresolved. From germline, CDR1 is SNHLY and CDR2 FYNNEI. V was pared by 4 bases and J by 0 bases, with 7 bases between. The CDR3 length is 14 residues. This CDR3 reads CASSVWGSNQPQHF. CDR3 in DNA: TGTGCCAGCAGTGTTTGGGGTAGCAATCAGCCCCAGCATTTT.

The V call is TRBV10-3, the J call TRBJ2-7; tentative D call: TRBD2 (5 bases). The CDR3 length is 12 residues. The germline V and J ends were trimmed by 3 bases and 8 bases, with 11 bases remaining between them. Germline assignment: CDR1 ENHRY and CDR2 SYGVKD. As DNA, the CDR3 is TGTGCCATCAGTGAATCAGAGGGAAAGCAGTACTTC. This codes for CAISESEGKQYF.

This clonotype came up once. This chain uses TRBV4-3 with TRBJ1-1; D is uncertain. CDR1 LGHNA and CDR2 YSLEER come from the germline V gene. Trimming took 5 bases from V and 0 from J, leaving 4 bases between them. CDR3 size: 12 residues. CDR3 sequence: CASSGLNTEAFF. The CDR3 nucleotides are TGCGCCAGCAGCGGCCTGAACACTGAAGCTTTCTTT.

The V call is TRBV20-1, the J call TRBJ2-5, with a possible D match to TRBD2 (7 bases). Germline assignment: CDR1 DFQATT and CDR2 SNEGSKA (reference sequence). This CDR3 is 14 amino acids long. The V and J ends lost 1 base and 7 bases respectively, with 16 bases between them. CDR3 DNA sequence: TGCAGTGCTAGAGGCCAGGCGGGGGCCCCGACCCAGTACTTC. Translating it yields CSARGQAGAPTQYF.

The J gene is TRBJ1-1, the V gene TRBV24-1; TRBD1 agrees at 7 bases. The CDR3 has 13 residues. V was clipped by 9 bases and J by 5 bases; unmatched bases: 8. Germline CDR1 is KGHDR and CDR2 is SFDVKD. CDR3 DNA: TGTGCCACCCGTTACAGGGGAGGTACTGAAGCTTTCTTT. Protein: CATRYRGGTEAFF.

The rearrangement links TRBV6-5 to TRBJ1-1, with 8 bases identical to TRBD1. The V gene end was trimmed by 0 bases and the J gene end by 4 bases; junction bases not matched to a gene: 4. Germline CDR1 MNHEY, CDR2 SVGAGI. The CDR3 covers 15 residues. CDR3 in DNA: TGTGCCAGCAGTTACTCGAGACAGGGGAGCACTGAAGCTTTCTTT. This translates into CASSYSRQGSTEAFF.

The rearrangement joins TRBV11-3 to TRBJ2-7, with D unclear. Trimming cost V 2 bases and J 0 bases, with 5 bases left between them. There are 13 residues in the CDR3. Germline lookup yields CDR1 SGHNT and CDR2 YENEEA. The CDR3 DNA reads as TGTGCCAGCAGCTTACCCAGCTCCTACGAGCAGTACTTC. It codes for CASSLPSSYEQYF. Using reference TRBV11-3 and TRBJ2-7 for the parts outside the CDR3, the full variable domain is EAGVVQSPRYKIIEKKQPVAFWCNPISGHNTLYWYLQNLGQGPELLIRYENEEAVDDSQLPKDRFSAERLKGVDSTLKIQPAELGDSAVYLCASSLPSSYEQYFGPGTRLTVT.

This clonotype occurred a few times. J is TRBJ2-2 and V is TRBV20-1; D not resolved. This CDR3 contains 12 residues. V gave up 6 bases and J gave up 1 base, with 6 bases separating them. Per germline, CDR1 DFQATT and CDR2 SNEGSKA (reference sequence). The chain's CDR3 is CSARENTGELFF. The CDR3 nucleotides are TGCAGTGCGCGAGAGAACACCGGGGAGCTGTTTTTT.

This rearrangement joins TRBV4-2 to TRBJ1-1, with 7 bases identical to TRBD1. The germline CDR1 and CDR2 sequences are LGHNA and YNFKEQ. The CDR3 runs 18 residues. Trimming at V came to 0 bases and at J to 0 bases, leaving 10 bases not matched to a gene. The CDR3 reads CASSQDLGGGDLNTEAFF. The CDR3 nucleotides read TGTGCCAGCAGCCAAGATCTAGGAGGGGGCGACCTGAACACTGAAGCTTTCTTT.

The chain is built from TRBV20-1 and TRBJ1-3; D might be TRBD1 (5 bases). The CDR3 totals 15 residues. V gave up 3 bases and J gave up 0 bases, with 12 bases separating them. The germline V gene has CDR1 DFQATT and CDR2 SNEGSKA (reference sequence). The CDR3 bases are TGCAGTGCTAGTACCGGGACCAACTCTGGAAACACCATATATTTT. Encoded protein: CSASTGTNSGNTIYF.

Only a few counts were recorded for this clonotype. The CDR3 region is CASRNHRSGSNQPQHF. The DNA of the CDR3 is TGTGCCAGCAGGAACCACAGGTCGGGGAGCAATCAGCCCCAGCATTTT. The rearrangement uses TRBV28 and TRBJ1-5, with a weak D call TRBD1 (5 bases). CDR1 is MDHEN, CDR2 SYDVKM, per germline. This CDR3 is 16 amino acids long. The V gene lost 6 bases and the J gene lost 1 base, with 16 bases spanning the gap. Variable domain in full (rest from reference TRBV28 and TRBJ1-5): DVKVTQSSRYLVKRTGEKVFLECVQDMDHENMFWYRQDPGLGLRLIYFSYDVKMKEKGDIPEGYSVSREKKERFSLILESASTNQTSMYLCASRNHRSGSNQPQHFGDGTRLSIL.

This chain uses TRBV30 with TRBJ2-7; D uncertain. The V gene's germline CDR1 is GTSNPN and CDR2 SVGIG (reference sequence). The CDR3 loop spans 12 amino acids. V was trimmed by 4 bases and J by 5 bases, leaving 12 bases between them. The CDR3 region is CAWTDPRHEQYF. In DNA, the CDR3 is TGTGCCTGGACGGACCCCCGTCACGAGCAGTACTTC.

The rearrangement joins TRBV7-9 to TRBJ1-5; perhaps TRBD1 as D (5 bases). The CDR3 extends over 16 amino acids. CDR1 is SEHNR and CDR2 is FQNEAQ in the germline V gene (reference sequence). Trimming cost V 2 bases and J 7 bases, with 18 bases left between them. The CDR3, as DNA: TGTGCCAGCAGCTTAAGTATAGGGGTAGGGGTGCAGCCCCAGCATTTT. Its protein product is CASSLSIGVGVQPQHF.

This clonotype was counted only a few times. V is TRBV6-1 and J is TRBJ1-5, with D maybe TRBD1 (5 bases). The V gene lost 2 bases and the J gene lost 11 bases, with 16 bases spanning the gap. CDR3 length: 14 residues. Germline V gene sequence: CDR1 MNHNS, CDR2 SASEGT. The CDR3 sequence is CASSEYGTAPAQHF. The DNA of the CDR3 is TGTGCCAGCAGTGAATATGGGACGGCCCCAGCCCAGCATTTT.

The chain joins TRBV19 to TRBJ2-1; TRBD2 matches 8 bases. CDR3 length: 13 residues. The V gene's germline CDR1 is LNHDA and CDR2 SQIVND (reference sequence). V gave up 3 bases and J gave up 10 bases; unmatched junction bases: 5. CDR3 DNA: TGTGCCAGTAGTATTCTCCGGGAGGGGGAGCAGTTCTTC. This translates into CASSILREGEQFF. Drawing the rest from reference TRBV19 and TRBJ2-1, the complete variable domain is DGGITQSPKYLFRKEGQNVTLSCEQNLNHDAMYWYRQDPGQGLRLIYYSQIVNDFQKGDIAEGYSVSREKKESFPLTVTSAQKNPTAFYLCASSILREGEQFFGPGTRLTVL.

A few counts support this clonotype. The chain links TRBV11-3 to TRBJ1-1; D is possibly TRBD1 (6 bases). V lost 5 bases and J 2 bases, leaving 15 bases between the germline ends. This CDR3 region has 15 residues. Per the germline V gene, CDR1 is SGHNT and CDR2 is YENEEA. As DNA, the CDR3 is TGTGCCAGCAGCCGATCGGGACAACCAAACACTGAAGCTTTCTTT. It encodes CASSRSGQPNTEAFF.

The rearrangement uses TRBV10-3 and TRBJ2-3, with TRBD2 as a possible D gene (6 bases). The length of the CDR3 is 14 residues. The V and J ends lost 9 bases and 4 bases respectively, with 17 bases between them. Per the germline V gene, CDR1 is ENHRY and CDR2 is SYGVKD. The CDR3 DNA sequence: TGTGCCATGTCGCGGGGTGAAGTGCCAGATACGCAGTATTTT. This codes for CAMSRGEVPDTQYF.

The rearrangement joins TRBV6-1 to TRBJ2-7; D is uncertain. Germline V gives CDR1 MNHNS, CDR2 SASEGT. The CDR3 extends over 14 amino acids. Trimming took off 2 bases at V and 1 base at J, with 9 bases between the two ends. CDR3 DNA: TGTGCCAGCAGTGAATCACAGATTTCCTACGAGCAGTACTTC. Protein: CASSESQISYEQYF.

This clonotype was picked up a small number of times. The rearrangement uses TRBV27 and TRBJ2-7; 9 bases align to TRBD1. After removal of 5 bases from V and 3 bases from J, the junction contained 11 bases not matched to a gene. This CDR3 is 16 amino acids long. Germline-derived CDR1 and CDR2 are MNHEY and SMNVEV (reference sequence). CDR3 DNA: TGTGCCAGCAGTCCCCCCATACCGACAGGGGGCTACGAGCAGTACTTC. Translation: CASSPPIPTGGYEQYF.

In this sample, this clonotype is medium-sized. The CDR3 bases are TGTGCCAGTACCCCAAGCGTTAGGACTGAAGCTTTCTTT. It codes for CASTPSVRTEAFF. This rearrangement joins TRBV19 to TRBJ1-1; D gene ambiguous. CDR3 length: 13 amino acids. V gave up 7 bases and J gave up 5 bases, with 14 bases separating them. Germline lookup yields CDR1 LNHDA and CDR2 SQIVND (reference sequence).

V is TRBV6-1 and J is TRBJ2-1; 9 bases map to TRBD2. V shed 9 bases and J 2 bases; nucleotides not matched to a gene: 5. Germline CDR1 is MNHNS and CDR2 is SASEGT. CDR3 size: 14 residues. The CDR3, as DNA: TGTGCCAGTCGTAGCGGGGGCGCCTACAATGAGCAGTTCTTC. As protein: CASRSGGAYNEQFF.